This TCR beta chain was documented in a study of T cell responses to AZD1222 COVID-19 vaccine. Study-wide background: Researchers grouped second doses given at about 4 or about 12 weeks into one pool.

Clones were read by immunoSEQ multiplex PCR, and TCRdb kept only the in-frame ones, dropping some. The sample lists roughly 29,000 clones, about 94% occurring once. As regards this clone: Its antigen is unknown.

Whole-study results and caveats: Most donors were white British and more were female, and clonal diversity was possibly underestimated. Scientists sampled the repertoires only once the peak T cell response had passed.

Germline V CDR1 and CDR2: GTSNPN, SVGIG (reference sequence). The CDR3 extends over 17 amino acids. The V and J ends lost 1 base and 1 base respectively, with 17 bases between them. The V gene is TRBV30, the J gene TRBJ1-5; D remains unclear. Sequencing used peripheral blood, obtained on day 0 of AZD1222 vaccination. The clonotype was recovered from an adult in good health. The CDR3 region is CAWSENIGPMSNQPQHF. The CDR3 region has the DNA TGTGCCTGGAGTGAAAATATAGGGCCGATGAGCAATCAGCCCCAGCATTTT.